These 13 T cell receptor beta chains share one sample of origin, sequenced in a study of cytomegalovirus exposure and HLA in healthy donors. The PCR employed 60 Vbeta primers together with 13 Jbeta primers. Libraries were prepared by immunoSEQ multiplex PCR; TCRdb keeps only in-frame clonotypes and omits some of them. This sample has 130,000 or so clones, with approximately 90% found just once. The specimen was PBMCs. These receptors were taken from a woman in her 30s in good health and CMV-seronegative.

The rearrangement links TRBV30 to TRBJ1-2, with 7 bases that match TRBD1. The V segment lost 7 bases and the J segment 7 bases; nucleotides outside the gene matches: 9. CDR1 is GTSNPN and CDR2 is SVGIG in the germline V gene (reference sequence). This CDR3 spans 12 amino acids. The CDR3 bases are TGTGCCTTAGGGGCGACAGGGACTGGCTACACCTTC. Translation: CALGATGTGYTF.

V and J are TRBV5-1 and TRBJ2-5; 7 bases fit TRBD1. The J call may be incorrect, as the DNA end agrees better with TRBJ2-7. The length of the CDR3 is 13 residues. Germline V gene sequence: CDR1 SGHRS, CDR2 YFSETQ. Written as DNA, the CDR3 is TGCGCCAGCAGCCCCATAGACAGGGTCGAGCAGTACTTC. Residues: CASSPIDRVEQYF.

This chain uses TRBV6-6 with TRBJ2-4; 9 bases map to TRBD2. Germline CDR1 reads MNHNY; CDR2 reads SVGAGI (reference sequence). The trim removed 2 bases at V and 8 bases at J, leaving 7 bases unmatched. This CDR3 is 15 amino acids long. CDR3 nucleotides: TGTGCCAGCAGTTACATAGGCGGGAGGGGGGACATTCAGTACTTC. Its protein is CASSYIGGRGDIQYF.

V gene TRBV7-2 combines with J gene TRBJ1-6; 10 bases line up with TRBD1. V lost 5 bases to trimming and J lost 7 bases; unmatched junction nucleotides: 14. The CDR3 spans 18 residues. Germline V lookup: CDR1 SGHTA, CDR2 FQGNSA. CDR3 residues: CASSLLPGQGTTNSPLHF. CDR3 coding DNA: TGTGCCAGCAGCCTTCTCCCGGGACAGGGGACAACAAATTCACCCCTCCACTTT.

The count of this clone is one. The chain links TRBV18 to TRBJ1-2; no definite D call. The germline gives CDR1 KGHSH, CDR2 LQKENI. V lost 0 bases to trimming and J lost 4 bases, with 12 bases between them. CDR3 length: 15 amino acids. CDR3: CASSPPSGDGYGYTF. The CDR3 nucleotides read TGTGCCAGCTCACCACCCTCCGGGGATGGCTATGGCTACACCTTC.

The V gene is TRBV5-4, the J gene TRBJ1-2; D perhaps matches TRBD1 (6 bases). V lost 0 bases to trimming and J lost 7 bases, with 13 bases between them. The CDR3 has 14 amino acids. Germline values: CDR1 SGHNT, CDR2 YYREEE (reference sequence). The CDR3 loop is CASSLAEGVGGYTF. In DNA form, the CDR3 reads TGTGCCAGCAGCTTGGCCGAGGGGGTTGGTGGCTACACCTTC.

The chain links TRBV19 to TRBJ2-2, with 9 positions matching TRBD1. Trimming took 5 bases from V and 1 from J; bases not matched to a gene: 11. Germline loops: CDR1 LNHDA, CDR2 SQIVND (reference sequence). CDR3 length: 18 residues. CDR3 sequence: CASSPRDRVWGNTGELFF. As DNA, the CDR3 is TGTGCCAGTAGTCCACGGGACAGGGTATGGGGGAACACCGGGGAGCTGTTTTTT.

The chain recombines TRBV4-1 with TRBJ1-1; 11 nucleotides line up with TRBD1. The ends lost 2 bases at V and 0 bases at J; junction bases unmatched: 14. Germline-derived CDR1 and CDR2 are MGHRA and YSYEKL. CDR3 length: 20 amino acids. The CDR3 loop is CASSQPIIRTGGLMNTEAFF. CDR3 nucleotides: TGCGCCAGCAGCCAACCTATCATCCGGACAGGGGGCCTAATGAACACTGAAGCTTTCTTT.

The rearrangement uses TRBV7-9 and TRBJ2-1, with 7 positions matching TRBD1. Looked up from germline, CDR1 is SEHNR and CDR2 is FQNEAQ (reference sequence). The CDR3 extends over 15 amino acids. Unmatched junction bases numbered 7, after V lost 3 bases and J lost 5 bases. The CDR3 nucleotides are TGTGCCAGCAGCTTGAGACAGGGAGTAAACAATGAGCAGTTCTTC. It specifies CASSLRQGVNNEQFF.

The chain carries TRBV18 and TRBJ2-5, with D maybe TRBD2 (5 bases). The CDR3 is 13 residues long. The germline V gene encodes CDR1 KGHSH and CDR2 LQKENI. V was cut by 4 bases and J by 2 bases, with 8 bases left in between. The DNA for the CDR3 is TGTGCCAGCTCACAGGGAGAGCAAGAGACCCAGTACTTC. Translated, it gives CASSQGEQETQYF.

This clone was observed a single time. This chain joins TRBV2 and TRBJ2-3; no firm D call. Looked up from germline, CDR1 is SNHLY and CDR2 is FYNNEI. Trimming shortened V by 7 bases and J by 4 bases, and 15 bases separated the two germline ends. This CDR3 comprises 14 residues. For the CDR3, the DNA is TGTGCCAGCACTGTTAGTACAAGCGCAGATACGCAGTATTTT. Amino acids: CASTVSTSADTQYF. The full variable domain, its missing parts supplied by reference TRBV2 and TRBJ2-3, is EPEVTQTPSHQVTQMGQEVILRCVPISNHLYFYWYRQILGQKVEFLVSFYNNEISEKSEIFDDQFSVERPDGSNFTLKIRSTKLEDSAMYFCASTVSTSADTQYFGPGTRLTVL.

V is TRBV18 and J is TRBJ2-3; weak D call: TRBD2 (5 bases). CDR1 and CDR2 (germline): KGHSH, LQKENI. This CDR3 is built from 19 residues. Between the trimmed V and J ends, which lost 3 bases and 2 bases, there was a span of 24 bases. The CDR3 nucleotides are TGTGCCAGCTCACCGAATTTTGTGGTAAGCGGAAGCAACACAGATACGCAGTATTTT. It codes for CASSPNFVVSGSNTDTQYF.

This clone was observed a few times. The J gene is TRBJ2-7, the V gene TRBV6-6, with D possibly matching TRBD2 (6 bases). The CDR3 totals 12 residues. Germline CDR1 is MNHNY and CDR2 is SVGAGI (reference sequence). Deletions cut 6 bases from V and 5 bases from J, with 11 bases between. CDR3 nucleotides: TGTGCCAGCAGCGGGAGCTCACACGAGCAGTACTTC. As protein: CASSGSSHEQYF.